This T cell receptor beta chain was sequenced in a study of cytomegalovirus exposure and HLA in healthy donors. The CDR3 runs to 14 residues. Germline CDR1 KGHSH, CDR2 LQKENI. Trimming stripped 2 bases from V and 6 bases from J, with 13 bases between. Findings and caveats of the study: Later analysis showed TCR association rates varying by HLA locus, highest for DRB1 and lowest for HLA-C.

This clone was seen a handful of times. Its antigen remains unidentified. Researchers ran the PCR with 60 Vbeta and 13 Jbeta primers. Clones were sequenced by immunoSEQ multiplex PCR, and TCRdb holds only the in-frame ones, with some missing. The sample lists 150,000 to 200,000 clones; more than 75% were seen once. Sequenced material: PBMCs. The chain recombines TRBV18 with TRBJ1-1; perhaps TRBD1 as D (6 bases). This receptor was obtained from a man younger than 30 in good health and CMV-seropositive. CDR3 sequence reads: CASSPGSGASEAFF. CDR3 sequence (DNA): TGTGCCAGCTCACCAGGGTCAGGGGCTTCTGAAGCTTTCTTT.